Below are 10 T cell receptor beta chains sequenced from a single sample in a study of T-cell reconstitution after alpha-beta-depleted transplantation in children. Preparation of the TCRbeta library involved a method that used unique molecular identifiers. From the PCR reads, TCRdb called clonotypes with MiXCR, one entry per CDR3 protein. Of 450,000 to 600,000 distinct CDR3 sequences listed, approximately 20% are singletons. Source: PBMCs from the stem cell graft donor, taken from the stem cell graft. These TCRs come from a human donor who donated a stem cell graft to a child with acute lymphoblastic leukemia.

The rearrangement links TRBV4-1 to TRBJ2-7; 7 nucleotides match TRBD2. The CDR3 covers 15 residues. With V trimmed by 3 bases and J by 3 bases, 8 bases remained unmatched. Per the germline V gene, CDR1 is MGHRA and CDR2 is YSYEKL. The CDR3 region has the DNA TGCGCCAGCAGCCACCCGACCGGGGGGAGCTACGAGCAGTACTTC. It specifies CASSHPTGGSYEQYF.

The rearrangement links TRBV4-2 to TRBJ2-1; the D is unclear. This CDR3 has 13 residues. In germline, CDR1 is LGHNA, CDR2 YNFKEQ. Trimming left V 4 bases short and J 7 bases short, with 11 bases between. CDR3: CASSPIGANEQFF. As DNA, the CDR3 is TGTGCCAGCAGCCCGATCGGAGCTAATGAGCAGTTCTTC.

The chain links TRBV19 to TRBJ2-2; the match to TRBD2 covers 7 bases. V gave up 3 bases and J gave up 1 base; unmatched junction bases: 5. Germline values: CDR1 LNHDA, CDR2 SQIVND (reference sequence). The CDR3 is made up of 16 amino acids. Here the CDR3 DNA reads TGTGCCAGTAGTATCGGGCCTAGCGGGAACACCGGGGAGCTGTTTTTT. This gives the protein CASSIGPSGNTGELFF.

V gene TRBV11-2 combines with J gene TRBJ2-7, with 13 bases fitting TRBD2. Trimming cost V 5 bases and J 7 bases; bases outside gene matches: 17. The CDR3 has 18 amino acids. Germline lookup yields CDR1 SGHAT and CDR2 FQNNGV. The CDR3 bases are TGTGCCAGCAGCGACAAACTAGCGGGGGGGACCAATCCTCGGGAGCAGTACTTC. It translates to CASSDKLAGGTNPREQYF.

This CDR3 reads CASSQGDRGLLSNQPQHF. The DNA of the CDR3 is TGTGCCAGCAGTCAAGGGGACAGGGGTTTGCTGAGCAATCAGCCCCAGCATTTT. This chain connects TRBV27 to TRBJ1-5; 10 positions match TRBD1. V was pared by 5 bases and J by 1 base, with 11 bases of the junction left unmatched. Per the germline V gene, CDR1 is MNHEY and CDR2 is SMNVEV (reference sequence). The CDR3 is 18 residues long.

This clonotype was counted between two and nine times. V and J are TRBV5-1 and TRBJ1-4; 8 bases are a match to TRBD1. CDR1 is SGHRS and CDR2 is YFSETQ in the germline V gene. There are 16 residues in the CDR3. V lost 4 bases to trimming and J lost 4 bases; unmatched junction nucleotides: 9. This chain's CDR3 is CASSPEGRGLNEKLFF. The CDR3 DNA is TGCGCCAGCAGCCCGGAGGGCAGGGGGCTTAATGAAAAACTGTTTTTT.

This clonotype showed up many times. This chain connects TRBV29-1 to TRBJ2-3; D is uncertain. The CDR3 extends over 12 amino acids. Deletions cut 6 bases from V and 3 bases from J, with 10 bases between. CDR1 and CDR2 (germline): SQVTM, ANQGSEA. The chain's CDR3 is CSVVPWTDTQYF. The DNA for the CDR3 is TGCAGCGTCGTTCCCTGGACAGATACGCAGTATTTT.

The rearrangement uses TRBV3-1 and TRBJ2-3, with 10 bases matching TRBD1. The length of the CDR3 is 15 residues. Germline V gene sequence: CDR1 LGHDT, CDR2 YNNKEL (reference sequence). With 0 bases clipped from V and 3 bases from J, the junction kept 0 bases outside the gene matches. The CDR3 region has the DNA TGTGCCAGCAGCCAAGAGGACAGGGGGACAGATACGCAGTATTTT. Its protein is CASSQEDRGTDTQYF.

This clonotype was found a few times. The V gene is TRBV28, the J gene TRBJ1-2; D might be TRBD1 (6 bases). V lost 6 bases and J 8 bases, leaving 19 bases between the germline ends. The V gene's germline CDR1 is MDHEN and CDR2 SYDVKM. The CDR3 totals 14 residues. The CDR3 DNA reads as TGTGCCAGCAGCGTACAGGGTGACTATGGAGGCTACACCTTC. Translating it yields CASSVQGDYGGYTF.

The chain joins TRBV4-1 to TRBJ1-2, with a tentative D call TRBD1 (5 bases). Per the germline V gene, CDR1 is MGHRA and CDR2 is YSYEKL. CDR3 length: 15 amino acids. Between the trimmed V and J ends, which lost 1 base and 4 bases, there was a span of 13 bases. CDR3 sequence reads: CASSQVLQVLYGYTF. The CDR3 DNA reads as TGCGCCAGCAGCCAAGTCTTACAGGTCCTCTATGGCTACACCTTC.